This T cell receptor (beta chain) comes out of a study of STAT5B mutations in CD4+ large granular lymphocyte leukemia. Regarding the study as a whole: Compared with healthy controls (2/35), patient top clones favored TRBV06 (8/27). Main leukemic clonotypes were patient-specific, but 25% appeared at low frequency elsewhere.

Healthy controls were blood donor buffy coats. CDR1 SGHTA and CDR2 FQGNSA come from the germline V gene. This CDR3 region has 13 residues. Trimming took 4 bases from V and 3 from J, leaving 7 bases between them. Of note for this clone: Its matching antigen is unknown.

Per the study methods: The detection floor for productive clonotype frequency was 2.59 x 10-5. TCRdb keeps only in-frame clones here, not all; method: immunoSEQ multiplex PCR. The V and J calls and clone size come from that table; D and trimming were worked out from the DNA. The sample has about 40,000 clones; approximately 80% are singletons. Sequencing was performed on CD4+ T cells from blood buffy coats. This clonotype was obtained from a human donor in good health. The chain combines TRBV7-2 with TRBJ2-1; D not resolved. The CDR3 DNA is TGTGCCAGCAGCTCGCAAATCTACAATGAGCAGTTCTTC. It translates to CASSSQIYNEQFF. Full variable domain (rest looked up from reference TRBV7-2 and TRBJ2-1): GAGVSQSPSNKVTEKGKDVELRCDPISGHTALYWYRQSLGQGLEFLIYFQGNSAPDKSGLPSDRFSAERTGGSVSTLTIQRTQQEDSAVYLCASSSQIYNEQFFGPGTRLTVL.